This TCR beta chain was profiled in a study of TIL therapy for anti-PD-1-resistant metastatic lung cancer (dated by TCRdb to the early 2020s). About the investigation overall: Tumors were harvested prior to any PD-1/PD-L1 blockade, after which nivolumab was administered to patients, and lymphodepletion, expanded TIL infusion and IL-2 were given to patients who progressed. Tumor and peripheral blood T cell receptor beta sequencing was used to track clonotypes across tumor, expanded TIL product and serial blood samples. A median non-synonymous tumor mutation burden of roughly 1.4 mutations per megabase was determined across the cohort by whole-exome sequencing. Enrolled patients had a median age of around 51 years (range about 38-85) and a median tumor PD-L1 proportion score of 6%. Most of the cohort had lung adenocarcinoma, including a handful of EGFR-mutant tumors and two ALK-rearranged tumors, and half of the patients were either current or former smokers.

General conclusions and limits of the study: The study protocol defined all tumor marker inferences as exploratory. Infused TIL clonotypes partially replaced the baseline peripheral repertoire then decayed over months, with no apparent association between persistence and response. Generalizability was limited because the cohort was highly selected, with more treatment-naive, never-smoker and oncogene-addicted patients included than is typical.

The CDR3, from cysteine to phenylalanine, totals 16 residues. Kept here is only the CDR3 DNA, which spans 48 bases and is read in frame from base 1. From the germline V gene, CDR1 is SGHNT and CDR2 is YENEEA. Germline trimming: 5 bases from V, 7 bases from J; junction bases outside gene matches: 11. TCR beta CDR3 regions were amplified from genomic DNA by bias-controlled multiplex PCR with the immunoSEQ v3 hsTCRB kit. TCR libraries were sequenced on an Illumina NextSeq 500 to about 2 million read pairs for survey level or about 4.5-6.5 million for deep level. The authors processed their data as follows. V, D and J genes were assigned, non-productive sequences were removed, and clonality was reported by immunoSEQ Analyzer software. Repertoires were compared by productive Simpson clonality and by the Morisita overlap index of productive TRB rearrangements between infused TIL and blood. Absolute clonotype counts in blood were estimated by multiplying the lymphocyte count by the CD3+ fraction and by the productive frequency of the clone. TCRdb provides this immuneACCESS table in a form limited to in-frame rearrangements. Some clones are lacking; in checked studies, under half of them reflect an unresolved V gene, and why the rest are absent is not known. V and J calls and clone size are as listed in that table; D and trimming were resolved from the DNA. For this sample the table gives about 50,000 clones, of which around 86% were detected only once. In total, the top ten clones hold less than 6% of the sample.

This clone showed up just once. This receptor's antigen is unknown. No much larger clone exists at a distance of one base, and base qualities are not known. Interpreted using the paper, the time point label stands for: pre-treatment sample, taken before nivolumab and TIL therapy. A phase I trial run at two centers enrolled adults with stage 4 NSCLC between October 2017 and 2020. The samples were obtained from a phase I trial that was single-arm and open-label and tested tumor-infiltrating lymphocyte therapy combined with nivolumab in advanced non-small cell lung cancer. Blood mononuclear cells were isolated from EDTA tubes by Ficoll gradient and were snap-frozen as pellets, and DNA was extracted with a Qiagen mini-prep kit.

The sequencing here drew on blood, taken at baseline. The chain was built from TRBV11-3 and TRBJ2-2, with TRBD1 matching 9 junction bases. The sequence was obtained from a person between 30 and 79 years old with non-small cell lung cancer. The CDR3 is CASSPGQGEPHGELFF. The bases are TGTGCCAGCAGCCCGGGACAGGGAGAACCCCACGGGGAGCTGTTTTTT.